The 28 T cell receptor beta chains presented below share a single source sample, sequenced in a study of blood T cell repertoires in COVID-19. This table comes from immunoSEQ multiplex PCR, and its TCRdb copy is limited to in-frame clones, with some not included. The top ten clones hold around 2.9% of a sample with 110,000 to 150,000 clones, roughly nine tenths of them seen once. The sample consisted of peripheral blood. The origin of the receptors is a woman aged 55 to 70 with active COVID-19.

The V gene is TRBV18, the J gene TRBJ1-5; TRBD1 aligns across 9 bases. Losses at the gene ends were 4 bases for V and 2 bases for J; bases not matched to a gene: 6. The CDR3 sequence is 16 residues long. Germline lookup yields CDR1 KGHSH and CDR2 LQKENI. The chain's CDR3 is CASSQLDRGGNQPQHF. The CDR3 bases are TGTGCCAGCTCACAACTGGACAGGGGAGGCAATCAGCCCCAGCATTTT.

The V and J genes are TRBV18 and TRBJ2-4, with a tentative D call TRBD1 (6 bases). CDR1 is KGHSH and CDR2 is LQKENI in the germline V gene. The V end lost 1 base, the J end lost 6 bases, and 13 bases lay between the germline ends. The CDR3 covers 15 residues. In nucleotides, the CDR3 is TGTGCCAGCTCACCACAATCGGGACACCTAAACATTCAGTACTTC. It codes for CASSPQSGHLNIQYF.

This sequence joins TRBV5-1 and TRBJ2-5; tentative D call: TRBD2 (5 bases). Germline V gives CDR1 SGHRS, CDR2 YFSETQ. The CDR3 sequence is 13 residues long. Trimming stripped 4 bases from V and 0 bases from J, with 7 bases between. In nucleotides, the CDR3 is TGCGCCAGCAGCAATAGCGACCAAGAGACCCAGTACTTC. Translation gives CASSNSDQETQYF.

V gene TRBV6-7 combines with J gene TRBJ2-7, with D maybe TRBD2 (5 bases). TRBV6-7 is annotated as an ORF whose role is uncertain. V was trimmed by 2 bases and J by 0 bases, leaving 17 bases between them. The CDR3 is 17 residues long. CDR3 in DNA: TGTGCCAGCAGTTACGCCTTGCTATGGCGGGCCTCCTACGAGCAGTACTTC. Translating gives CASSYALLWRASYEQYF.

This clone has only one observation. This chain uses TRBV19 with TRBJ2-1, with 10 bases aligning to TRBD2. The V gene end was trimmed by 5 bases and the J gene end by 0 bases; junction bases not matched to a gene: 13. This CDR3 contains 19 residues. CDR1 is LNHDA, CDR2 SQIVND, per germline (reference sequence). CDR3 sequence: CASSRQQISGRSSYNEQFF. The CDR3 nucleotides are TGTGCCAGTAGTCGGCAACAAATTAGCGGGAGGAGCTCCTACAATGAGCAGTTCTTC.

The V gene is TRBV9, the J gene TRBJ1-1; D remains ambiguous. CDR3 size: 14 residues. Trimming stripped 0 bases from V and 8 bases from J, with 14 bases between. Germline loops: CDR1 SGDLS, CDR2 YYNGEE. CDR3 region: CASSVGSVNEEAFF. The CDR3 DNA reads TGTGCCAGCAGCGTAGGAAGTGTGAACGAGGAAGCTTTCTTT.

This clone was seen a single time. The J gene is TRBJ1-5, the V gene TRBV11-2; D unclear. The V end lost 5 bases, the J end lost 7 bases, and 9 bases lay between the germline ends. This CDR3 has 12 residues. Germline values: CDR1 SGHAT, CDR2 FQNNGV. The CDR3 loop is CASSNLGQPQHF. The CDR3 DNA follows: TGTGCCAGCAGCAATTTGGGCCAGCCCCAGCATTTT.

This chain joins TRBV6-9 and TRBJ2-5; TRBD2 matches 8 bases. The ends lost 11 bases at V and 0 bases at J; junction bases unmatched: 11. Germline V gene sequence: CDR1 MNHGY, CDR2 SVAAGI. The CDR3 sequence is 15 residues long. CDR3 loop: CAQSPGLDNQETQYF. DNA for the CDR3: TGTGCCCAGTCCCCGGGACTAGATAACCAAGAGACCCAGTACTTC.

The CDR3 sequence: CASSQVSPGRTEAFF. The CDR3 nucleotides are TGTGCCAGCAGCCAAGTGTCCCCCGGTCGGACTGAAGCTTTCTTT. The chain joins TRBV3-1 (or the pseudogene TRBV3-2) to TRBJ1-1; D remains ambiguous. The ends were cut back, 1 base at V and 5 bases at J, with 14 bases in the middle. The germline CDR1 and CDR2 sequences are LGHDT and YNNKEL (reference sequence). The CDR3 runs 15 residues.

The J gene is TRBJ1-1, the V gene TRBV3-1 (or the pseudogene TRBV3-2), with TRBD1 identical over 7 bases. V was clipped by 1 base and J by 11 bases; unmatched bases: 7. Looked up from germline, CDR1 is LGHDT and CDR2 is YNNKEL (reference sequence). The CDR3 runs 13 residues. The CDR3 DNA is TGTGCCAGCAGCCAAGCCTTGACAGGGTCGGCTTTCTTT. It encodes CASSQALTGSAFF.

Turning to this clone: The DNA is omitted, as the CDR3 cannot be located on it reliably, and the CDR3 follows TCRdb's listing. The chain is built from TRBV9 and TRBJ1-1; the D call of TRBD1 is as the table states it, not checked on the DNA. 13 amino acids form the CDR3, both terminal residues included. Looked up from germline, CDR1 is SGDLS and CDR2 is YYNGEE. CDR3 region: CASSVASGTGTFF.

The rearrangement joins TRBV7-3 to TRBJ2-1; 9 bases agree with TRBD2. Unmatched junction bases numbered 8, after V lost 3 bases and J lost 8 bases. The CDR3 has 15 amino acids. Germline V gives CDR1 SGHTA, CDR2 FQGTGA. The CDR3 loop reads CASSFSGLANDEQFF. The CDR3 region has the DNA TGTGCCAGCAGCTTTTCGGGACTAGCAAACGATGAGCAGTTCTTC.

The gene calls are TRBV6-4 and TRBJ2-7; 9 bases align to TRBD2. The CDR3 is 13 amino acids. Trimming cost V 8 bases and J 2 bases; bases outside gene matches: 4. The germline V gene has CDR1 MRHNA and CDR2 SNTAGT. The CDR3 reads CASWGLAPYEQYF. In DNA, the CDR3 is TGTGCCAGCTGGGGACTAGCACCCTACGAGCAGTACTTC.

This clone was observed once. The V call is TRBV12-5, the J call TRBJ2-7, with D unresolved. CDR1 is LGHNT and CDR2 is FRNRAP in the germline V gene. This CDR3 spans 14 amino acids. V dropped 6 bases and J dropped 0 bases, with 12 bases sitting between them. DNA of the CDR3: TGTGCTAGTGGCGAACCTAATAGCTCCTACGAGCAGTACTTC. This sequence encodes CASGEPNSSYEQYF.

This clone was detected only a few times. The gene calls are TRBV7-9 and TRBJ2-7; 8 bases align to TRBD2. Germline V gives CDR1 SEHNR, CDR2 FQNEAQ (reference sequence). This CDR3 spans 13 amino acids. The trim removed 3 bases at V and 5 bases at J, leaving 3 bases unmatched. The CDR3 bases are TGTGCCAGCAGCTTGGGTAGCGGGAACGAGCAGTACTTC. It specifies CASSLGSGNEQYF.

V and J are TRBV6-6 and TRBJ2-7, with D possibly TRBD2 on 5 matching bases. Germline assignment: CDR1 MNHNY and CDR2 SVGAGI (reference sequence). CDR3 length: 15 residues. Trimming stripped 4 bases from V and 2 bases from J, with 15 bases between. In DNA, the CDR3 is TGTGCCAGCAGTTCTAGCCCCGGCCTTGCCTACGAGCAGTACTTC. It specifies CASSSSPGLAYEQYF.

The V gene is TRBV25-1, the J gene TRBJ2-2; weak D call: TRBD2 (5 bases). CDR3 size: 15 residues. Trimming took 6 bases from V and 1 from J, leaving 12 bases between them. Germline CDR1 and CDR2: MGHDK and SYGVNS. CDR3 protein: CASRTMGRNTGELFF. The CDR3 region has the DNA TGTGCCAGCAGGACTATGGGAAGGAACACCGGGGAGCTGTTTTTT.

In this sample, this clone turned up a few times. The chain recombines TRBV7-9 with TRBJ1-6; no reliable D call. The V end lost 5 bases, the J end lost 6 bases, and 11 bases lay between the germline ends. Germline V lookup: CDR1 SEHNR, CDR2 FQNEAQ (reference sequence). CDR3 length: 14 residues. The DNA for the CDR3 is TGTGCCAGCAGCCTCGAGGGAGGTAATTCACCCCTCCACTTT. Translating it yields CASSLEGGNSPLHF. Using reference TRBV7-9 and TRBJ1-6 for the parts outside the CDR3, the full variable domain is DTGVSQNPRHKITKRGQNVTFRCDPISEHNRLYWYRQTLGQGPEFLTYFQNEAQLEKSRLLSDRFSAERPKGSFSTLEIQRTEQGDSAMYLCASSLEGGNSPLHFGNGTRLTVT.

About this clone: Other DNA sequences within the sample encode an identical CDR3. The chain couples TRBV7-9 to TRBJ1-6; 10 positions agree with TRBD1. The J segment lost 4 bases and the V segment lost 5 bases, leaving 5 bases of the junction unmatched. From germline, CDR1 is SEHNR and CDR2 FQNEAQ (reference sequence). This CDR3 is 16 amino acids long. CDR3 sequence reads: CASSLGQGFYNSPLHF. As DNA, the CDR3 is TGTGCCAGCAGCCTGGGACAGGGGTTTTATAATTCACCCCTCCACTTT. The full variable domain, with the rest looked up from reference TRBV7-9 and TRBJ1-6, is DTGVSQNPRHKITKRGQNVTFRCDPISEHNRLYWYRQTLGQGPEFLTYFQNEAQLEKSRLLSDRFSAERPKGSFSTLEIQRTEQGDSAMYLCASSLGQGFYNSPLHFGNGTRLTVT.

This chain connects TRBV5-4 to TRBJ2-7, with 7 bases fitting TRBD2. This CDR3 spans 14 amino acids. V lost 4 bases and J lost 0; bases outside the gene matches: 4. Germline V gives CDR1 SGHNT, CDR2 YYREEE (reference sequence). This CDR3 reads CASSLGTTSYEQYF. The CDR3 nucleotides read TGTGCCAGCAGCCTCGGGACTACCTCCTACGAGCAGTACTTC. The variable domain in full, completed from reference TRBV5-4 and TRBJ2-7, reads ETGVTQSPTHLIKTRGQQVTLRCSSQSGHNTVSWYQQALGQGPQFIFQYYREEENGRGNFPPRFSGLQFPNYSSELNVNALELDDSALYLCASSLGTTSYEQYFGPGTRLTVT.

The chain combines TRBV27 with TRBJ2-7; possibly TRBD2 for D (6 bases). The CDR3 runs to 14 residues. Deletions cut 6 bases from V and 2 bases from J, with 14 bases between. Per germline, CDR1 MNHEY and CDR2 SMNVEV (reference sequence). CDR3 residues: CASSPGTDTYEQYF. The CDR3, as DNA: TGTGCCAGCAGCCCCGGGACTGACACCTACGAGCAGTACTTC.

The V and J genes are TRBV29-1 and TRBJ1-2, with D maybe TRBD1 (6 bases). Germline CDR1 and CDR2: SQVTM and ANQGSEA. V was trimmed by 5 bases and J by 4 bases, leaving 11 bases between them. The CDR3 totals 12 residues. The CDR3 spells CSVRTDTYGYTF. CDR3 coding DNA: TGCAGCGTTAGGACAGATACCTATGGCTACACCTTC. The variable domain in full, with the rest retrieved from reference TRBV29-1 and TRBJ1-2, is SAVISQKPSRDICQRGTSLTIQCQVDSQVTMMFWYRQQPGQSLTLIATANQGSEATYESGFVIDKFPISRPNLTFSTLTVSNMSPEDSSIYLCSVRTDTYGYTFGSGTRLTVV.

The chain couples TRBV3-1 (or the pseudogene TRBV3-2) to TRBJ1-3; maybe TRBD1 (6 bases). Germline V gives CDR1 LGHDT, CDR2 YNNKEL (reference sequence). The V end was cut by 4 bases, the J end by 3 bases, with 19 bases between. This CDR3 has 17 residues. The CDR3 region has the DNA TGTGCCAGCAGCCCAGCGGCGGGGGGGCAGATTGGAAACACCATATATTTT. Translation gives CASSPAAGGQIGNTIYF.

This clone was recorded once. The gene calls are TRBV30 and TRBJ2-6; D is undetermined. Trimming removed 4 bases from V and 0 bases from J, with 7 bases in between. The CDR3 length is 14 residues. Germline loops: CDR1 GTSNPN, CDR2 SVGIG (reference sequence). CDR3 sequence: CAWNSFSGANVLTF. CDR3 DNA: TGTGCCTGGAATTCCTTCTCTGGGGCCAACGTCCTGACTTTC. Filled out from reference TRBV30 and TRBJ2-6, the complete variable domain reads SQTIHQWPATLVQPVGSPLSLECTVEGTSNPNLYWYRQAAGRGLQLLFYSVGIGQISSEVPQNLSASRPQDRQFILSSKKLLLSDSGFYLCAWNSFSGANVLTFGAGSRLTVL.

This clone was picked up one time. The V and J genes are TRBV5-8 and TRBJ2-7, with 7 positions matching TRBD1. The germline CDR1 and CDR2 sequences are SGHTS and YDEGEE. J gave up 6 bases and V 4 bases, and 13 bases lay outside the gene matches. This CDR3 has 15 residues. The CDR3 coding sequence is TGTGCCAGCAGCCTGCGAGGGACAGCCCTTGGCGAGCAGTACTTC. It specifies CASSLRGTALGEQYF.

This clone occurred once. The chain is built from TRBV5-6 and TRBJ2-7, with 8 bases matching TRBD2. CDR3 size: 15 residues. The germline CDR1 and CDR2 sequences are SGHDT and YYEEEE. The junction had 5 bases not matched to a gene; V was cut back by 0 bases and J by 3 bases. CDR3 sequence reads: CASSLAAGGFYEQYF. The CDR3 DNA reads TGTGCCAGCAGCTTGGCGGCGGGAGGATTCTACGAGCAGTACTTC. The entire variable domain, with the rest obtained from reference TRBV5-6 and TRBJ2-7, is as follows: DAGVTQSPTHLIKTRGQQVTLRCSPKSGHDTVSWYQQALGQGPQFIFQYYEEEERQRGNFPDRFSGHQFPNYSSELNVNALLLGDSALYLCASSLAAGGFYEQYFGPGTRLTVT.

The chain combines TRBV28 with TRBJ1-2; TRBD1 matches 10 bases. The trim removed 6 bases at V and 8 bases at J, leaving 9 bases unmatched. CDR3 length equals 14 residues. Germline CDR1 and CDR2: MDHEN and SYDVKM. The CDR3 coding sequence is TGTGCCAGCAGATCTGACAGGGGGCTAGGAGGCTACACCTTC. It codes for CASRSDRGLGGYTF.

The chain carries TRBV7-9 and TRBJ1-6; D gene ambiguous. The CDR3 is made up of 15 amino acids. The germline CDR1 and CDR2 sequences are SEHNR and FQNEAQ (reference sequence). Trimming removed 4 bases from V and 0 bases from J, with 7 bases in between. The CDR3 DNA sequence: TGTGCCAGCAGCTCCGACTCCTCCTATAATTCACCCCTCCACTTT. As protein: CASSSDSSYNSPLHF.